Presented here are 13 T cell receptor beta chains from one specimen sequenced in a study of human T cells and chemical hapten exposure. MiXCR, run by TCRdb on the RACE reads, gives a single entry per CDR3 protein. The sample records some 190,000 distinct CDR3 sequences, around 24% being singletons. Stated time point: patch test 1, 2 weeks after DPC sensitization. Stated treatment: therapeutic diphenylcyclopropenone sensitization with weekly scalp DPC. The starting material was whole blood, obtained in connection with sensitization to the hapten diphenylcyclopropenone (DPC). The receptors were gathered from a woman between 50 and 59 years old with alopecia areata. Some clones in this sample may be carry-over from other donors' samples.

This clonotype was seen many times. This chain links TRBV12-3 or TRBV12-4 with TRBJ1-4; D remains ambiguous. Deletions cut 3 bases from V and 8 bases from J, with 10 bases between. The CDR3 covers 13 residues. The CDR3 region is CASSLWTGEKLFF. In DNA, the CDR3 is TGTGCCAGCAGTTTGTGGACGGGGGAAAAACTGTTTTTT.

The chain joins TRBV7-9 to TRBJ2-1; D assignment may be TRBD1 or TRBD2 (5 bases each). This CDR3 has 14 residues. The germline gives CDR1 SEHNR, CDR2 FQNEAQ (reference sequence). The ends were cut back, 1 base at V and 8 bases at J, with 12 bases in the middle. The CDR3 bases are TGTGCCAGCAGCTTAGTTGCTCTGGGGGATGAGCAGTTCTTC. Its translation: CASSLVALGDEQFF.

The DNA of the CDR3 is TGCAGTGCTAGGGATCGTTTGGCGGGCCTCAAGTGGTGGAATGAGCAGTTCTTC. The encoded protein is CSARDRLAGLKWWNEQFF. The chain uses TRBV20-1 and TRBJ2-1; possibly TRBD2 for D (5 bases). Germline CDR1 is DFQATT and CDR2 is SNEGSKA (reference sequence). The CDR3 is 18 residues long. Trimming stripped 3 bases from V and 7 bases from J, with 28 bases between.

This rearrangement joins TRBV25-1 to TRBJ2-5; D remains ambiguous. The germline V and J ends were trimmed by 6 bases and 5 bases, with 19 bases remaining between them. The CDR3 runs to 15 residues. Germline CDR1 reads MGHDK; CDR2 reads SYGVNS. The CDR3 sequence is CASSAVYPEMETQYF. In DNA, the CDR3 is TGTGCCAGCAGCGCTGTATACCCGGAGATGGAGACCCAGTACTTC.

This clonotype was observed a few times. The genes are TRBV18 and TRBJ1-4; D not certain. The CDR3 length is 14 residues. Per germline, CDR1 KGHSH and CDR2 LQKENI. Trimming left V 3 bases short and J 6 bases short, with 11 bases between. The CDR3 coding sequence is TGTGCCAGCTCACCGGGGAGGGCAGATGAAAAACTGTTTTTT. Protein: CASSPGRADEKLFF.

CDR3: CASSLWLDMALPSTNTEAFF. The CDR3 nucleotides are TGTGCCAGCAGCTTATGGCTGGACATGGCCTTACCCAGTACGAACACTGAAGCTTTCTTT. The chain combines TRBV11-1 with TRBJ1-1; D is possibly TRBD1 (5 bases). Trimming stripped 2 bases from V and 1 base from J, with 26 bases between. The germline V gene encodes CDR1 SGHAT and CDR2 FQDESV (reference sequence). The CDR3 covers 20 residues.

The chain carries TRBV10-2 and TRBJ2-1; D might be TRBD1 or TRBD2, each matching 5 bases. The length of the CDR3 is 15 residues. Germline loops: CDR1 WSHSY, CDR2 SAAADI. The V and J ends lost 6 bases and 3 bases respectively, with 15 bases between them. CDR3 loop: CASRGTGTDYNEQFF. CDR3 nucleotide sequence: TGCGCCAGCAGGGGGACCGGGACCGACTACAATGAGCAGTTCTTC.

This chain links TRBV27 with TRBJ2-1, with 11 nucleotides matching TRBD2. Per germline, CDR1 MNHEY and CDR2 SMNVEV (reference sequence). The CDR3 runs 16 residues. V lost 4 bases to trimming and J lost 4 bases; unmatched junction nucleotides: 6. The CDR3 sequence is CASSSPLAGGYNEQFF. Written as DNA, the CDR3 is TGTGCCAGCAGTTCGCCTCTAGCGGGAGGATACAATGAGCAGTTCTTC.

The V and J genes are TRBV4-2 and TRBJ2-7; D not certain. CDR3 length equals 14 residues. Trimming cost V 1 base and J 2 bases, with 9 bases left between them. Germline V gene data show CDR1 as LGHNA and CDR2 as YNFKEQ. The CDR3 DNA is TGTGCCAGCAGCCAAGCCACGGTTACCTACGAGCAGTACTTC. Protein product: CASSQATVTYEQYF.

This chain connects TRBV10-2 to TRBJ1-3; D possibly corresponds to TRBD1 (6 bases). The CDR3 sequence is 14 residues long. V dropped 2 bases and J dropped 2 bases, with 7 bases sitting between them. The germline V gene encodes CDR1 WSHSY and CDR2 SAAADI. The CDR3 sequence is CASSEQGPGNTIYF. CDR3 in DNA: TGCGCCAGCAGTGAGCAGGGGCCTGGAAACACCATATATTTT.

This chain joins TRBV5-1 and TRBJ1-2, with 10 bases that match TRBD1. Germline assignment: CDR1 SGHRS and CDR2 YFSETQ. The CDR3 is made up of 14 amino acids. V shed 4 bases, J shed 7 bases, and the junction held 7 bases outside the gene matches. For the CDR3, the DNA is TGCGCCAGCAGCCGCAAGGACAGGGGGTCTGGCTACACCTTC. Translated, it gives CASSRKDRGSGYTF.

The CDR3, as DNA: TGTGCCAGCAGCCGACTAGCAGGCCCCATTACCAATGAGCAGTTCTTC. It encodes CASSRLAGPITNEQFF. This rearrangement joins TRBV11-2 to TRBJ2-1; 7 positions match TRBD2. After removal of 5 bases from V and 6 bases from J, the junction contained 13 bases not matched to a gene. This CDR3 has 16 amino acids. The germline gives CDR1 SGHAT, CDR2 FQNNGV.

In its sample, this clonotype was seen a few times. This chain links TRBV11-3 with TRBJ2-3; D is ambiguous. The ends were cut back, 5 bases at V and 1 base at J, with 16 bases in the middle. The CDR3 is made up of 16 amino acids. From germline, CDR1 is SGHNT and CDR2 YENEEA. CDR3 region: CASSTRTTWGTDTQYF. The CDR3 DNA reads TGTGCCAGCAGCACCAGGACCACATGGGGCACAGATACGCAGTATTTT.